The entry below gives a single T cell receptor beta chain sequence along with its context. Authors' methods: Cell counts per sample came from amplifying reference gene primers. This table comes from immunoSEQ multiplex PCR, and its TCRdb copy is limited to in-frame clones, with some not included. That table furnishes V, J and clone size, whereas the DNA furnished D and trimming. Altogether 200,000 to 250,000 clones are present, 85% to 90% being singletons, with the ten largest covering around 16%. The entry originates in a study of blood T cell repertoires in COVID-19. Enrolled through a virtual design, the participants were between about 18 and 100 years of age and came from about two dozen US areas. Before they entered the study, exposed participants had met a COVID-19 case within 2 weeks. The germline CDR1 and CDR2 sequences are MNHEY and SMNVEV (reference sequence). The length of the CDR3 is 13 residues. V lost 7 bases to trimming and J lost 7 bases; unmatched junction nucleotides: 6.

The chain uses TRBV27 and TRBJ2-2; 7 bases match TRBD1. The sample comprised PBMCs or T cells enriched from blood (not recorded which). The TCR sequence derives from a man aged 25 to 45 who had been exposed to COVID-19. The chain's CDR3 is CASTVSGGGELFF. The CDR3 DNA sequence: TGTGCCAGCACCGTGTCAGGGGGCGGGGAGCTGTTTTTT.